Following are 29 T cell receptor beta chains from one sample sequenced in a study of T cell responses to AZD1222 COVID-19 vaccine. Data came from immunoSEQ multiplex PCR; TCRdb stores just in-frame clones and leaves some out. The table shows 98,000 or so clones, with roughly 86% occurring only once. The sequences come from peripheral blood, collected 28 days after the second dose of the MenACWY control vaccine. These receptors were collected from an adult who received the MenACWY meningococcal vaccine as a control.

V usage is TRBV4-3 and J usage is TRBJ2-1; TRBD2 matches at 7 bases. V gave up 1 base and J gave up 8 bases; unmatched junction bases: 8. In germline, CDR1 is LGHNA, CDR2 YSLEER. The CDR3 spans 15 residues. The CDR3 DNA follows: TGCGCCAGCAGCCAAGGTCCAGCGGGGTTGGATGAGCAGTTCTTC. Translated: CASSQGPAGLDEQFF.

The chain joins TRBV20-1 to TRBJ1-1; D uncertain. Germline CDR1 and CDR2: DFQATT and SNEGSKA (reference sequence). The CDR3 extends over 11 amino acids. Trimming stripped 4 bases from V and 5 bases from J, with 8 bases between. The CDR3 loop reads CSAKIQTEAFF. In DNA form, the CDR3 reads TGCAGTGCTAAAATTCAAACTGAAGCTTTCTTT.

A remark on this clone: The identical CDR3 is also encoded by other nucleotide sequences in the sample. For the CDR3, the DNA is TGCGCCAGCAGCCTAGTTGTGAACACTGAAGCTTTCTTT. It translates to CASSLVVNTEAFF. The chain uses TRBV5-1 and TRBJ1-1, with D hard to call. The CDR3 has 13 amino acids. The V gene lost 4 bases and the J gene lost 0 bases, with 7 bases spanning the gap. CDR1 is SGHRS, CDR2 YFSETQ, per germline.

The chain links TRBV2 to TRBJ1-4; D perhaps matches TRBD1 (6 bases). The germline V gene has CDR1 SNHLY and CDR2 FYNNEI. V lost 10 bases and J lost 7, with 19 bases in between. CDR3 size: 14 residues. The DNA of the CDR3 is TGTGCCACATCCAAGGAACAGGGAATTGAAAAACTGTTTTTT. It is translated as CATSKEQGIEKLFF.

The chain combines TRBV24-1 with TRBJ2-3; TRBD2 matches 9 bases. Germline CDR1 is KGHDR and CDR2 is SFDVKD. Trimming at V came to 1 base and at J to 2 bases, leaving 3 bases not matched to a gene. CDR3 length: 16 residues. The CDR3 DNA is TGTGCCACCAGTGATTTAAGCGGGGGGACCACAGATACGCAGTATTTT. The encoded protein is CATSDLSGGTTDTQYF.

This chain links TRBV5-5 with TRBJ1-5; D unclear. V lost 0 bases to trimming and J lost 1 base, with 11 bases between them. In germline, CDR1 is SGHKS, CDR2 YYEKEE (reference sequence). The CDR3 covers 16 residues. For the CDR3, the DNA is TGTGCCAGCAGCTTGGAGATTAGGACCAGCAATCAGCCCCAGCATTTT. It specifies CASSLEIRTSNQPQHF.

The chain couples TRBV5-1 to TRBJ2-7; D may correspond to TRBD1 or TRBD2 (5 bases each). The CDR3 consists of 15 residues. V dropped 3 bases and J dropped 6 bases, with 19 bases sitting between them. CDR1 and CDR2 from the germline V gene are SGHRS and YFSETQ. The chain's CDR3 is CASSSTPGTLGEQYF. Here the CDR3 DNA reads TGCGCCAGCAGCTCCACTCCCGGGACCTTGGGCGAGCAGTACTTC.

This clone was picked up one time. The rearrangement uses TRBV11-1 and TRBJ1-1, with D uncertain. Germline loops: CDR1 SGHAT, CDR2 FQDESV (reference sequence). V lost 3 bases and J lost 0, with 14 bases in between. CDR3 length: 16 residues. DNA for the CDR3: TGTGCCAGCAGCTTCGGAGGCAGGCTGATGAACACTGAAGCTTTCTTT. Protein sequence: CASSFGGRLMNTEAFF.

The chain joins TRBV18 to TRBJ2-2; D is perhaps TRBD1 (6 bases). Trimming took off 2 bases at V and 2 bases at J, with 9 bases between the two ends. CDR3 size: 15 residues. CDR1 is KGHSH, CDR2 LQKENI, per germline. CDR3 in amino acids: CASSPRTANTGELFF. The CDR3 nucleotides are TGTGCCAGCTCACCAAGGACAGCAAACACCGGGGAGCTGTTTTTT.

This clone has a handful of counts. CDR3 amino acids: CAWSVGTGTYEQYF. DNA of the CDR3: TGTGCCTGGAGTGTTGGGACAGGGACCTACGAGCAGTACTTC. The chain joins TRBV30 to TRBJ2-7; 9 nucleotides agree with TRBD1. The germline gives CDR1 GTSNPN, CDR2 SVGIG (reference sequence). The CDR3 covers 14 residues. V lost 0 bases, J lost 2 bases, and 2 bases stayed unmatched.

The rearrangement uses TRBV11-2 and TRBJ2-7; D gene unclear. The CDR3 runs 13 residues. Germline CDR1 reads SGHAT; CDR2 reads FQNNGV. V lost 1 base and J 0 bases, leaving 4 bases between the germline ends. The CDR3 DNA follows: TGTGCCAGCAGCTTAGGGCCCTCCTACGAGCAGTACTTC. The encoded protein is CASSLGPSYEQYF.

The rearrangement joins TRBV3-1 (or the pseudogene TRBV3-2) to TRBJ2-3; 9 bases align to TRBD1. Germline V CDR1 and CDR2: LGHDT, YNNKEL (reference sequence). The CDR3 is 16 residues long. The ends lost 2 bases at V and 6 bases at J; junction bases unmatched: 9. The chain's CDR3 is CASSQHPGQGKDTQYF. The CDR3 region has the DNA TGTGCCAGCAGCCAACATCCAGGACAGGGGAAGGATACGCAGTATTTT.

The chain carries TRBV7-6 and TRBJ1-2; 7 bases are shared with TRBD1. The germline CDR1 and CDR2 sequences are SGHVS and FNYEAQ. Trimming removed 2 bases from V and 4 bases from J; junction bases left unmatched: 10. The CDR3 loop spans 16 amino acids. The CDR3 coding sequence is TGTGCCAGCAGCTTACGCCCCTCCACAGGGGCCTATGGCTACACCTTC. The encoded protein is CASSLRPSTGAYGYTF.

The chain links TRBV6-6 to TRBJ2-7; D possibly matches TRBD1 or TRBD2 (6 bases each). Germline CDR1 reads MNHNY; CDR2 reads SVGAGI (reference sequence). This CDR3 has 11 amino acids. In nucleotides, the CDR3 is TGTGGGTCTGGGGGGCTCCACGAGCAGTACTTC. It is translated as CGSGGLHEQYF.

This clone qualifies as medium-sized. The J gene is TRBJ2-2, the V gene TRBV7-3; 7 nucleotides align to TRBD1. In germline, CDR1 is SGHTA, CDR2 FQGTGA. CDR3 length: 19 residues. Trimming cost V 5 bases and J 7 bases; bases outside gene matches: 22. DNA for the CDR3: TGTGCCAGCAGCCAACACTCGCAGGACAGGACAAGGGACATCGGGGAGCTGTTTTTT. This sequence encodes CASSQHSQDRTRDIGELFF.

The CDR3 loop is CASSERLAGGPNEQFF. CDR3 coding DNA: TGTGCCAGCAGTGAGCGACTAGCGGGGGGTCCCAATGAGCAGTTCTTC. The chain recombines TRBV6-2 or TRBV6-3 with TRBJ2-1, with 13 bases lining up with TRBD2. This CDR3 has 16 residues. Per the germline V gene, CDR1 is MNHEY and CDR2 is SVGEGT. The trim removed 5 bases at V and 6 bases at J, leaving 7 bases unmatched.

The genes are TRBV6-5 and TRBJ1-6, with 9 bases matching TRBD1. The CDR3 covers 14 residues. In germline, CDR1 is MNHEY, CDR2 SVGAGI. V was pared by 6 bases and J by 5 bases, with 2 bases of the junction left unmatched. CDR3 bases: TGTGCCAGCAGACGGACAGGGGATAATTCACCCCTCCACTTT. Translation gives CASRRTGDNSPLHF.

The chain joins TRBV28 to TRBJ1-4; D unresolved. The CDR3 loop spans 14 amino acids. V was shortened by 2 bases and J by 5 bases, with 9 bases between the two germline ends. Germline V gene sequence: CDR1 MDHEN, CDR2 SYDVKM. Here the CDR3 reads CASSLRGVNEKLFF. For the CDR3, the DNA is TGTGCCAGCAGTTTACGGGGTGTAAATGAAAAACTGTTTTTT.

This clone was seen only a few times. J is TRBJ2-7 and V is TRBV4-2; a weak D match, TRBD1 (6 bases). The CDR3 spans 16 residues. The V end was cut by 0 bases, the J end by 2 bases, with 14 bases between. The germline gives CDR1 LGHNA, CDR2 YNFKEQ. The DNA for the CDR3 is TGTGCCAGCAGCCAAGACGGCTCAGGGGTACCCTACGAGCAGTACTTC. It specifies CASSQDGSGVPYEQYF.

Comments on this clone: Different DNA sequences within this sample yield the same CDR3. The chain joins TRBV6-5 to TRBJ1-1; D remains ambiguous. The CDR3 length is 16 residues. Per the germline V gene, CDR1 is MNHEY and CDR2 is SVGAGI. V lost 2 bases and J lost 0, with 13 bases in between. The CDR3 DNA is TGTGCCAGCAGTTACGGGAGTGGGTTAGTGAACACTGAAGCTTTCTTT. It encodes CASSYGSGLVNTEAFF.

This clone was seen more than once but under ten times. The gene calls are TRBV2 and TRBJ1-1, with D possibly being TRBD1 (6 bases). Germline CDR1 SNHLY, CDR2 FYNNEI. Trimming left V 1 base short and J 1 base short, with 10 bases between. The CDR3 sequence is 15 residues long. The CDR3 nucleotides are TGTGCCAGCAGTGAAGTAGGCAGGGGGAACACTGAAGCTTTCTTT. Translation gives CASSEVGRGNTEAFF.

V usage is TRBV11-2 and J usage is TRBJ2-5; 10 bases are shared with TRBD2. Germline V lookup: CDR1 SGHAT, CDR2 FQNNGV. J gave up 4 bases and V 2 bases, and 13 bases lay outside the gene matches. This CDR3 is built from 18 residues. In DNA form, the CDR3 reads TGTGCCAGCAGCTTATCGTCAGGGATAGCGGGGGGTAGAGAGACCCAGTACTTC. It is translated as CASSLSSGIAGGRETQYF.

The rearrangement links TRBV5-1 to TRBJ2-7, with D perhaps matching TRBD1 (6 bases). Germline V CDR1 and CDR2: SGHRS, YFSETQ. CDR3 length: 18 amino acids. The germline V and J ends were trimmed by 1 base and 0 bases, with 20 bases remaining between them. This CDR3 is CASSLSTGKYIRSYEQYF. Here the CDR3 DNA reads TGCGCCAGCAGCTTGAGTACAGGGAAATATATCCGCTCCTACGAGCAGTACTTC.

The chain combines TRBV18 with TRBJ2-7; D remains unclear. The CDR3 covers 17 residues. CDR1 is KGHSH and CDR2 is LQKENI in the germline V gene. The V end was cut by 4 bases, the J end by 2 bases, with 21 bases between. The CDR3 coding sequence is TGTGCCAGCTCACAGGGCAGTTCTTTCAGCCCCGCCTACGAGCAGTACTTC. This gives the protein CASSQGSSFSPAYEQYF.

This rearrangement joins TRBV7-6 to TRBJ2-5; a weak D match, TRBD1 (5 bases). V lost 2 bases to trimming and J lost 0 bases, with 10 bases between them. Germline V gives CDR1 SGHVS, CDR2 FNYEAQ. This CDR3 is 15 amino acids long. The DNA for the CDR3 is TGTGCCAGCAGCTTATTATCAGGGAACCAAGAGACCCAGTACTTC. Translated: CASSLLSGNQETQYF.

The chain combines TRBV7-9 with TRBJ1-6; TRBD1 is a possible D gene (6 bases). Germline CDR1 reads SEHNR; CDR2 reads FQNEAQ (reference sequence). V lost 1 base and J lost 6, with 7 bases in between. The CDR3 sequence is 14 residues long. CDR3 in amino acids: CASSLGGGNSPLHF. The CDR3 bases are TGTGCCAGCAGCTTAGGAGGGGGTAATTCACCCCTCCACTTT.

The chain uses TRBV9 and TRBJ1-5; 9 nucleotides line up with TRBD1. V was pared by 0 bases and J by 9 bases, with 7 bases of the junction left unmatched. The CDR3 has 15 amino acids. From germline, CDR1 is SGDLS and CDR2 YYNGEE. The CDR3: CASSVGTGGGGPQHF. Written as DNA, the CDR3 is TGTGCCAGCAGCGTAGGAACAGGGGGCGGTGGGCCCCAGCATTTT.

The V gene is TRBV5-1, the J gene TRBJ2-2; a possible D gene is TRBD2 (6 bases). The V and J ends lost 2 bases and 5 bases respectively, with 7 bases between them. The CDR3 has 13 residues. CDR1 is SGHRS, CDR2 YFSETQ, per germline. The DNA of the CDR3 is TGCGCCAGCAGCTTTAGCGGAACCGGGGAGCTGTTTTTT. Translated, it gives CASSFSGTGELFF.

This clone was observed a handful of times. The junction departs from the called germline gene at one end, perhaps through a read error. V usage is TRBV5-1 and J usage is TRBJ1-1; no definite D call. The length of the CDR3 is 14 residues. Germline loops: CDR1 SGHRS, CDR2 YFSETQ. The CDR3 sequence: CASSLLRENPLPSF. The DNA of the CDR3 is TGCGCCAGCAGCTTGTTGCGCGAAAACCCCCTACCCTCCTTT.